A selection of T cell receptor beta chains follows, all from one sample in a study of OX40 agonist ivuxolimab in advanced cancers. Profiled with immunoSEQ multiplex PCR; TCRdb holds only in-frame clones, not every one. This table holds approximately 80,000 clones, around 90% found once. Sequencing was performed on CD4+ or CD8+ T cells sorted from blood, taken in a trial of the OX40 agonist ivuxolimab. These receptors were taken from an adult with an advanced solid tumor such as melanoma, head and neck, liver or kidney cancer. Both conserved end residues are part of each CDR3. The order of the fields is D gene, clone size, J gene, V gene, CDR3 protein, CDR3 DNA. D genes are given only for firm matches. Expanded clones are given a class, and other clones once, few, many or no size at all.

>.|.|TRBJ1-2|TRBV6-6
CASSPDTGYGYTF
TGTGCCAGCAGCCCGGATACGGGTTATGGCTACACCTTC
>.|.|TRBJ2-1|TRBV15
CATSRDQRSSYNEQFF
TGTGCCACCAGCAGAGATCAGAGATCCTCCTACAATGAGCAGTTCTTC
>.|.|TRBJ2-7|TRBV6-5
CASSYSYSSYEQYF
TGTGCCAGCAGTTACTCTTATTCTTCCTACGAGCAGTACTTC
>TRBD1|.|TRBJ2-5|TRBV6-1
CASSRQGARETQYF
TGTGCCAGCAGTAGACAGGGGGCGAGGGAGACCCAGTACTTC
>TRBD2|once|TRBJ2-7|TRBV28
CASSTLDGRNEQYF
TGTGCCAGCAGTACCCTCGACGGGAGGAACGAGCAGTACTTC
>.|.|TRBJ1-5|TRBV28
CASSSLGGQGQPQHF
TGTGCCAGCAGTTCCCTCGGGGGGCAGGGTCAGCCCCAGCATTTT
>TRBD2|once|TRBJ2-5|TRBV5-1
CASSLSSTSGGGTQYF
TGCGCCAGCAGCTTGAGTTCTACTAGCGGGGGTGGGACCCAGTACTTC
>.|few|TRBJ2-3|TRBV2
CASSDGGASTDTQYF
TGTGCCAGCAGTGATGGCGGGGCCTCCACAGATACGCAGTATTTT
>.|.|TRBJ2-3|TRBV15
CATSRDISEGADTQYF
TGTGCCACCAGCAGAGATATTAGCGAGGGCGCAGATACGCAGTATTTT
>.|few|TRBJ2-7|TRBV7-8
CASSLGLPGSSYEQYF
TGTGCCAGCAGCTTGGGTCTACCCGGGAGCTCCTACGAGCAGTACTTC
>.|.|TRBJ1-1|TRBV6-5
CASSYPGSNTEAFF
TGTGCCAGCAGTTATCCAGGGTCTAACACTGAAGCTTTCTTT
>.|.|TRBJ2-5|TRBV2
CASLYQETQYF
TGTGCCAGTCTATACCAAGAGACCCAGTACTTC
>TRBD1|.|TRBJ2-2|TRBV19
CASQTGENTGELFF
TGTGCCAGCCAGACAGGGGAGAACACCGGGGAGCTGTTTTTT
>.|.|TRBJ2-7|TRBV28
CASSWAGTSYEQYF
TGTGCCAGCAGTTGGGCAGGGACATCCTACGAGCAGTACTTC
>TRBD2|.|TRBJ2-2|TRBV5-4
CASSVLAGLNTGELFF
TGTGCCAGCAGCGTCCTAGCGGGACTAAACACCGGGGAGCTGTTTTTT
>TRBD1|.|TRBJ2-3|TRBV29-1
CSGTGTGTSTDTQYF
TGCAGCGGTACCGGGACAGGGACTAGCACAGATACGCAGTATTTT
>.|once|TRBJ1-1|TRBV5-1
CASSQGSVSNTEAFF
TGCGCCAGCAGCCAGGGTAGTGTTTCAAACACTGAAGCTTTCTTT
>TRBD2|.|TRBJ2-7|TRBV18
CASSPRLAGVYEQYF
TGTGCCAGCTCACCGCGCTTAGCGGGGGTTTACGAGCAGTACTTC
>TRBD1|.|TRBJ2-1|TRBV5-1
CASSPLGQGVSSGEQFF
TGCGCCAGCAGCCCCCTGGGACAGGGGGTAAGTTCGGGTGAGCAGTTCTTC